Shown below are 15 T cell receptor beta chains from a single sample sequenced in a study of blood T cell repertoires in COVID-19. Data came from immunoSEQ multiplex PCR; TCRdb stores just in-frame clones and leaves some out. The data contain around 370,000 clones, 88% of them singletons. Material: PBMCs or T cells enriched from blood (not recorded which). These TCRs come from a woman aged 18-29 years who had recovered from COVID-19.

The chain couples TRBV9 to TRBJ1-2; perhaps TRBD1 as D (5 bases). CDR1 SGDLS and CDR2 YYNGEE come from the germline V gene. The CDR3 is 17 amino acids. V lost 0 bases, J lost 4 bases, and 19 bases lay in between. CDR3 sequence: CASSVAFTGGGAYGYTF. The CDR3 DNA sequence: TGTGCCAGCAGCGTAGCTTTTACGGGTGGAGGGGCCTATGGCTACACCTTC.

This clone occurred a few times. The rearrangement uses TRBV30 and TRBJ1-4, with 9 bases matching TRBD1. The CDR3 extends over 14 amino acids. V was clipped by 3 bases and J by 8 bases; unmatched bases: 7. CDR1 is GTSNPN and CDR2 is SVGIG in the germline V gene (reference sequence). CDR3 sequence (DNA): TGTGCCTGGAGCATGGGGACAGGGTGGGAAAAACTGTTTTTT. It codes for CAWSMGTGWEKLFF.

This clone was seen just once. V and J are TRBV11-2 and TRBJ2-7; D may be TRBD1 (5 bases). CDR1 is SGHAT, CDR2 FQNNGV, per germline. V was trimmed by 5 bases and J by 2 bases, leaving 10 bases between them. CDR3 length: 13 amino acids. The CDR3 sequence: CASSRQITYEQYF. The CDR3 DNA reads as TGTGCCAGCAGCCGACAGATAACCTACGAGCAGTACTTC.

On this clone itself: Other DNA sequences of this sample code for an identical CDR3. The V call is TRBV6-5, the J call TRBJ1-6, with 12 bases lining up with TRBD1. The CDR3 consists of 15 residues. J lost 10 bases, V lost 0 bases, and 1 base had no gene match. Germline CDR1 reads MNHEY; CDR2 reads SVGAGI. Here the CDR3 reads CASSYSGTGGSPLHF. The CDR3 DNA follows: TGTGCCAGCAGTTACTCGGGGACAGGGGGCTCACCCCTCCACTTT.

The chain recombines TRBV2 with TRBJ1-3; D unresolved. The CDR3 extends over 16 amino acids. The V gene's germline CDR1 is SNHLY and CDR2 FYNNEI. Trimming shortened V by 10 bases and J by 2 bases, and 21 bases separated the two germline ends. The CDR3 coding sequence is TGTGCCATCCTGAAGCGGAGGGAGATTGCTGGAAACACCATATATTTT. Translated, it gives CAILKRREIAGNTIYF.

The chain recombines TRBV12-5 with TRBJ1-2, with TRBD1 matching 9 bases. The ends lost 0 bases at V and 6 bases at J; junction bases unmatched: 5. The CDR3 length is 15 residues. Germline V gene data show CDR1 as LGHNT and CDR2 as FRNRAP. Here the CDR3 reads CASGLVRGTGHGYTF. The CDR3 coding sequence is TGTGCTAGTGGTTTGGTACGCGGGACAGGGCATGGCTACACCTTC.

The gene calls are TRBV19 and TRBJ2-2; possibly TRBD1 for D (6 bases). CDR3 length: 18 amino acids. V lost 1 base to trimming and J lost 4 bases, with 19 bases between them. CDR1 and CDR2 from the germline V gene are LNHDA and SQIVND (reference sequence). In DNA form, the CDR3 reads TGTGCCAGTAGTATAGTAAGGGGGAGAGCGGCAGGCACCGGGGAGCTGTTTTTT. It specifies CASSIVRGRAAGTGELFF.

This clone was seen a handful of times. The chain combines TRBV6-5 with TRBJ1-1; possibly TRBD1 for D (6 bases). Trimming stripped 9 bases from V and 5 bases from J, with 16 bases between. The CDR3 covers 13 residues. Per the germline V gene, CDR1 is MNHEY and CDR2 is SVGAGI. This CDR3 is CASIQGKGTEAFF. CDR3 nucleotide sequence: TGTGCCAGTATACAGGGAAAAGGAACTGAAGCTTTCTTT.

CDR3: CASSPPAGPGELFF. CDR3 nucleotide sequence: TGTGCCAGCTCACCACCGGCAGGGCCCGGGGAGCTGTTTTTT. The chain employs TRBV18 and TRBJ2-2, with D possibly being TRBD1 (5 bases). The CDR3 runs to 14 residues. Trimming took off 0 bases at V and 6 bases at J, with 8 bases between the two ends. Germline V CDR1 and CDR2: KGHSH, LQKENI.

The V call is TRBV2, the J call TRBJ2-5; 10 bases are shared with TRBD1. From germline, CDR1 is SNHLY and CDR2 FYNNEI. V lost 2 bases, J lost 5 bases, and 5 bases stayed unmatched. The CDR3 totals 15 residues. This CDR3 is CASSEPGQGDETQYF. The CDR3 DNA sequence: TGTGCCAGCAGTGAACCCGGACAGGGGGATGAGACCCAGTACTTC.

V is TRBV11-1 and J is TRBJ1-3; TRBD1 agrees at 10 bases. Losses at the gene ends were 5 bases for V and 3 bases for J; bases not matched to a gene: 7. Germline values: CDR1 SGHAT, CDR2 FQDESV (reference sequence). The CDR3 consists of 16 residues. CDR3 protein: CASSKRQGAIGNTIYF. CDR3 DNA sequence: TGTGCCAGCAGCAAGAGACAGGGGGCTATTGGAAACACCATATATTTT.

V usage is TRBV4-1 and J usage is TRBJ2-5; 8 positions agree with TRBD2. V shed 0 bases and J 2 bases; nucleotides not matched to a gene: 8. Germline V gene lookup returns CDR1 MGHRA and CDR2 YSYEKL. The CDR3 has 17 residues. The CDR3 DNA sequence: TGCGCCAGCAGCCAAGAGGGACTAGATGTGGATCAAGAGACCCAGTACTTC. This encodes CASSQEGLDVDQETQYF.

As to this clone: The germline gene is not matched at one end of the junction; a read error may be the cause. The CDR3 sequence is CASSLTYTTGTSKDTQYF. The CDR3 DNA reads TGTGCTAGCAGCTTAACATATACGACCGGGACTAGCAAAGATACGCAGTATTTT. The V call is TRBV7-7, the J call TRBJ2-3; TRBD2 matches at 9 bases. CDR1 and CDR2 from the germline V gene are SSHAT and FNYEAQ (reference sequence). The CDR3 length is 18 residues.

The chain has TRBV7-8 and TRBJ1-2; D is possibly TRBD1 (5 bases). The CDR3 covers 13 residues. Germline V CDR1 and CDR2: SGHVS, FQNEAQ. Trimming cost V 5 bases and J 2 bases, with 9 bases left between them. The CDR3 loop is CASSPQGNYGYTF. The CDR3 region has the DNA TGTGCCAGCAGCCCTCAGGGAAACTATGGCTACACCTTC.

The rearrangement uses TRBV24-1 and TRBJ2-5; D not certain. The CDR3 is made up of 14 amino acids. V was pared by 3 bases and J by 3 bases, with 10 bases between. CDR1 and CDR2 (germline): KGHDR, SFDVKD. CDR3 sequence: CATSDSPSKETQYF. The CDR3 DNA reads TGTGCCACCAGTGATAGCCCCTCCAAAGAGACCCAGTACTTC.